These 21 T cell receptor beta chains were sequenced from one sample in a study of T cells after yellow fever vaccination. TCRdb called the 5' RACE reads again in MiXCR, with one record for every CDR3 protein. The sample lists roughly 340,000 distinct CDR3 sequences; 3% to 4.5% were seen once. Here the sequenced sample was PBMCs, taken 5 days after the yellow fever booster vaccination. These receptors all stem from a man younger than 30 who received the YFV17D yellow fever vaccine.

In its sample, this clonotype was seen a few times. The V and J genes are TRBV28 and TRBJ2-1; D possibly corresponds to TRBD2 (7 bases). CDR1 and CDR2 from the germline V gene are MDHEN and SYDVKM. This CDR3 is built from 14 residues. Deletions cut 1 base from V and 8 bases from J, with 12 bases between. CDR3 amino acids: CASSLSGGLDEQFF. CDR3 bases: TGTGCCAGCAGTTTATCCGGGGGGCTGGATGAGCAGTTCTTC.

This clonotype was seen a few times. The chain carries TRBV6-5 and TRBJ1-2; 10 bases fit TRBD1. The junction had 7 bases not matched to a gene; V was cut back by 4 bases and J by 14 bases. This CDR3 region has 12 residues. Per the germline V gene, CDR1 is MNHEY and CDR2 is SVGAGI. CDR3 coding DNA: TGTGCCAGCAGTTTCAGCGGGACAGGGGTAACCTTC. It yields the protein CASSFSGTGVTF.

This clonotype was seen a few times. The V call is TRBV7-2, the J call TRBJ1-4; D is uncertain. The CDR3 totals 14 residues. Germline CDR1 SGHTA, CDR2 FQGNSA. V gave up 1 base and J gave up 2 bases, with 5 bases separating them. The CDR3 nucleotides are TGTGCCAGCAGCTTAGGAAAGACTAATGAAAAACTGTTTTTT. Translation gives CASSLGKTNEKLFF.

This clonotype was seen a few times. The chain links TRBV6-5 to TRBJ1-4, with D unclear. Trimming pared 6 bases from V and 6 bases from J, leaving 14 bases between. Germline V gene data show CDR1 as MNHEY and CDR2 as SVGAGI. This CDR3 has 14 amino acids. The CDR3, as DNA: TGTGCCAGCAGCCGAAATAGGAATGATGAAAAACTGTTTTTT. Translated: CASSRNRNDEKLFF.

This clonotype was detected many times. The chain combines TRBV6-2 or TRBV6-3 with TRBJ1-4; D is possibly TRBD1 (5 bases). Per the germline V gene, CDR1 is MNHEY and CDR2 is SVGEGT. There are 13 residues in the CDR3. V was cut by 2 bases and J by 5 bases, with 6 bases left in between. This CDR3 reads CASSYNRNEKLFF. CDR3 nucleotide sequence: TGTGCCAGCAGTTACAACAGGAATGAAAAACTGTTTTTT.

This clonotype was counted a few times. The gene calls are TRBV4-2 and TRBJ1-6; 7 nucleotides align to TRBD1. The CDR3 length is 17 residues. Germline CDR1 LGHNA, CDR2 YNFKEQ. Trimming took 0 bases from V and 10 from J; bases not matched to a gene: 12. For the CDR3, the DNA is TGTGCCAGCAGCCAAGATGTAGGACAGGTTCTTCGGTCACCCCTCCACTTT. This gives the protein CASSQDVGQVLRSPLHF.

This clonotype was seen repeatedly, ten times or more. The V gene is TRBV5-1, the J gene TRBJ2-3; the D is unclear. The V gene lost 4 bases and the J gene lost 3 bases, with 15 bases spanning the gap. Germline values: CDR1 SGHRS, CDR2 YFSETQ. The CDR3 runs 15 residues. The CDR3 spells CASSTTPTLTDTQYF. DNA for the CDR3: TGCGCCAGCAGCACCACCCCGACCCTAACAGATACGCAGTATTTT. Together with reference TRBV5-1 and TRBJ2-3, the CDR3 gives the full variable domain: KAGVTQTPRYLIKTRGQQVTLSCSPISGHRSVSWYQQTPGQGLQFLFEYFSETQRNKGNFPGRFSGRQFSNSRSEMNVSTLELGDSALYLCASSTTPTLTDTQYFGPGTRLTVL.

This clonotype came up many times. V usage is TRBV7-9 and J usage is TRBJ2-7; D not certain. Trimming took off 5 bases at V and 0 bases at J, with 8 bases between the two ends. The CDR3 covers 13 residues. Germline values: CDR1 SEHNR, CDR2 FQNEAQ (reference sequence). This CDR3 is CASSSPFSYEQYV. The CDR3 coding sequence is TGTGCCAGCAGCAGCCCCTTCTCCTACGAGCAGTACGTC.

This clonotype appeared a few times. CDR3 coding DNA: TGTGCCAGCAGCCCGGTTGACAGGGGAGGCTACGAGCAGTACGTC. Translated, it gives CASSPVDRGGYEQYV. The gene calls are TRBV7-9 and TRBJ2-7; TRBD1 matches at 8 bases. The CDR3 runs to 15 residues. Per the germline V gene, CDR1 is SEHNR and CDR2 is FQNEAQ (reference sequence). J gave up 3 bases and V 5 bases, and 9 bases lay outside the gene matches.

This clonotype was found a few times. The J gene is TRBJ2-5, the V gene TRBV12-3 or TRBV12-4, with D unresolved. V gave up 5 bases and J gave up 5 bases, with 12 bases separating them. The CDR3 spans 13 residues. Written as DNA, the CDR3 is TGTGCCAGCAGTGCCCAACCCTCGGAGACCCAGTACTTC. This encodes CASSAQPSETQYF.

The table lists this clonotype with many counts. The chain carries TRBV5-1 and TRBJ1-1; D is unresolved. The CDR3 loop spans 14 amino acids. In germline, CDR1 is SGHRS, CDR2 YFSETQ. V was cut by 0 bases and J by 1 base, with 7 bases left in between. Written as DNA, the CDR3 is TGCGCCAGCAGCTTGGACAGTCAGAACACTGAAGCTTTCTTT. Encoded protein: CASSLDSQNTEAFF. Combining the CDR3 with reference TRBV5-1 and TRBJ1-1 gives the whole variable domain KAGVTQTPRYLIKTRGQQVTLSCSPISGHRSVSWYQQTPGQGLQFLFEYFSETQRNKGNFPGRFSGRQFSNSRSEMNVSTLELGDSALYLCASSLDSQNTEAFFGQGTRLTVV.

This clonotype was seen many times. V is TRBV7-8 and J is TRBJ2-3; weak D call: TRBD1 (5 bases). The CDR3 spans 14 residues. Trimming cost V 1 base and J 6 bases, with 11 bases left between them. In germline, CDR1 is SGHVS, CDR2 FQNEAQ. The CDR3 nucleotides read TGTGCCAGCAGCTTAGGCAGGGATGAGGATACGCAGTATTTT. The encoded protein is CASSLGRDEDTQYF.

CDR3 loop: CATSDLFRGADKETQYF. CDR3 DNA: TGTGCCACCAGTGATTTGTTTAGGGGCGCGGATAAAGAGACCCAGTACTTC. The rearrangement uses TRBV24-1 and TRBJ2-5, with a possible D match to TRBD1 (5 bases). Looked up from germline, CDR1 is KGHDR and CDR2 is SFDVKD. Between the trimmed V and J ends, which lost 0 bases and 3 bases, there was a span of 16 bases. This CDR3 region has 17 residues.

There are many counts of this clonotype. The chain joins TRBV5-1 to TRBJ1-1; possible D gene TRBD1, 5 bases. Germline V gene data show CDR1 as SGHRS and CDR2 as YFSETQ. This CDR3 comprises 13 residues. V lost 1 base, J lost 10 bases, and 14 bases lay in between. DNA of the CDR3: TGCGCCAGCAGCTTGCCGGGGGTGGCGGTAGCTTTCTTT. This encodes CASSLPGVAVAFF. Using reference TRBV5-1 and TRBJ1-1 for the parts outside the CDR3, the full variable domain is KAGVTQTPRYLIKTRGQQVTLSCSPISGHRSVSWYQQTPGQGLQFLFEYFSETQRNKGNFPGRFSGRQFSNSRSEMNVSTLELGDSALYLCASSLPGVAVAFFGQGTRLTVV.

This clonotype was recorded many times. The chain employs TRBV5-1 and TRBJ2-7; TRBD1 aligns across 8 bases. J gave up 2 bases and V 4 bases, and 2 bases lay outside the gene matches. The CDR3 consists of 13 residues. Germline V CDR1 and CDR2: SGHRS, YFSETQ. CDR3 sequence (DNA): TGCGCCAGCAGCAAGGGACAGGCCTACGAGCAGTACGTC. Translation: CASSKGQAYEQYV.

In this sample, this clonotype turned up many times. The DNA is left out, because the CDR3 cannot be placed on it with certainty; the CDR3 is given as TCRdb lists it. This sequence joins TRBV12-3 or TRBV12-4 and TRBJ2-3; the DNA was not used to check the table's D call, TRBD1. Including both end residues, the CDR3 is 15 amino acids long. CDR3 protein: CASSSSAGEADTQYF.

This clonotype was counted only a few times. The rearrangement links TRBV6-5 to TRBJ1-2; TRBD1 is a possible D gene (5 bases). The CDR3 runs to 12 residues. Per germline, CDR1 MNHEY and CDR2 SVGAGI. V lost 1 base and J lost 7, with 7 bases in between. CDR3 residues: CASSYYGAGYTF. The CDR3 region has the DNA TGTGCCAGCAGTTACTATGGGGCTGGCTACACCTTC.

This clonotype was recorded a few times. The genes are TRBV6-6 and TRBJ1-2, with a tentative D call TRBD1 (5 bases). V dropped 2 bases and J dropped 2 bases, with 9 bases sitting between them. CDR1 and CDR2 (germline): MNHNY, SVGAGI (reference sequence). This CDR3 contains 14 residues. The CDR3 sequence: CASSYKRQNYGYTF. CDR3 bases: TGTGCCAGCAGTTACAAAAGACAGAACTATGGCTACACCTTC.

The J gene is TRBJ2-7, the V gene TRBV30; D may be TRBD2 (5 bases). Germline values: CDR1 GTSNPN, CDR2 SVGIG (reference sequence). Trimming took off 4 bases at V and 2 bases at J, with 12 bases between the two ends. The CDR3 is made up of 13 amino acids. CDR3 amino acids: CAWMGSPAYEQYF. The CDR3, as DNA: TGTGCCTGGATGGGGAGCCCAGCCTACGAGCAGTACTTC.

The chain is built from TRBV6-2 or TRBV6-3 and TRBJ1-5; D perhaps matches TRBD1 (5 bases). Germline CDR1 and CDR2: MNHEY and SVGEGT. V shed 0 bases and J shed 1 base, with 13 bases lying between them. The CDR3 runs 17 residues. CDR3 loop: CASSYSPGRLSNQPQHF. CDR3 coding DNA: TGTGCCAGCAGTTACTCGCCAGGGAGATTGAGCAATCAGCCCCAGCATTTT.

Ten or more counts support this clonotype. The CDR3 sequence is CASRGVQETQYF. For the CDR3, the DNA is TGCGCCAGCAGGGGGGTACAAGAGACCCAGTACTTC. The V call is TRBV10-2, the J call TRBJ2-5; D might be TRBD1 or TRBD2, each matching 5 bases. Trimming cost V 6 bases and J 2 bases, with 7 bases left between them. The CDR3 sequence is 12 residues long. Germline values: CDR1 WSHSY, CDR2 SAAADI.